The 18 T cell receptor beta chains below come from one sample, sequenced in a study of cytomegalovirus exposure and HLA in healthy donors. Data came from immunoSEQ multiplex PCR; TCRdb stores just in-frame clones and leaves some out. The data contain 80,000 to 100,000 clones, roughly 90% of them singletons. The sample taken for sequencing was PBMCs. These receptors were collected from a man aged 18 to 29 in good health and CMV-seropositive.

V gene TRBV2 combines with J gene TRBJ2-1; D is unclear. Germline CDR1 reads SNHLY; CDR2 reads FYNNEI. Trimming removed 1 base from V and 2 bases from J, with 9 bases in between. CDR3 length: 15 amino acids. In nucleotides, the CDR3 is TGTGCCAGCAGTGAAGAACAGATAGCCTACAATGAGCAGTTCTTC. This gives the protein CASSEEQIAYNEQFF. Based on the CDR3 plus reference TRBV2 and TRBJ2-1, the full variable domain is EPEVTQTPSHQVTQMGQEVILRCVPISNHLYFYWYRQILGQKVEFLVSFYNNEISEKSEIFDDQFSVERPDGSNFTLKIRSTKLEDSAMYFCASSEEQIAYNEQFFGPGTRLTVL.

This chain uses TRBV9 with TRBJ2-3; 13 bases match TRBD2. This CDR3 is built from 17 residues. V dropped 4 bases and J dropped 6; count of bases not matched to a gene: 11. Germline CDR1 is SGDLS and CDR2 is YYNGEE. The CDR3 spells CASSLRTSGGHFDTQYF. CDR3 nucleotide sequence: TGTGCCAGCAGCCTTCGGACTAGCGGGGGTCATTTCGATACGCAGTATTTT.

V is TRBV2 and J is TRBJ1-4; 8 positions match TRBD1. J lost 8 bases, V lost 6 bases, and 8 bases had no gene match. The CDR3 has 14 residues. CDR1 is SNHLY and CDR2 is FYNNEI in the germline V gene. The CDR3 protein is CASRGRTGREKLFF. DNA of the CDR3: TGTGCCAGCAGGGGAAGGACAGGGCGGGAAAAACTGTTTTTT.

The gene calls are TRBV7-3 and TRBJ2-2, with D possibly matching TRBD2 (5 bases). Germline V gene lookup returns CDR1 SGHTA and CDR2 FQGTGA. The CDR3 sequence is 16 residues long. Trimming cost V 5 bases and J 0 bases, with 13 bases left between them. In nucleotides, the CDR3 is TGTGCCAGCAGCCCCCAATGGGGAGCGAACACCGGGGAGCTGTTTTTT. Its translation: CASSPQWGANTGELFF.

This rearrangement joins TRBV6-5 to TRBJ2-7; D may be TRBD1 (5 bases). Germline values: CDR1 MNHEY, CDR2 SVGAGI. The CDR3 has 14 amino acids. V was pared by 2 bases and J by 2 bases, with 10 bases between. CDR3 DNA sequence: TGTGCCAGCAGTTACGGGCAGGGCCCCTACGAGCAGTACTTC. Translating it yields CASSYGQGPYEQYF.

The chain links TRBV27 to TRBJ1-6; 8 bases fit TRBD1. CDR1 and CDR2 (germline): MNHEY, SMNVEV (reference sequence). V lost 3 bases to trimming and J lost 8 bases; unmatched junction nucleotides: 12. The CDR3 length is 17 residues. This CDR3 is CASSFSTGVTVYSPLHF. Written as DNA, the CDR3 is TGTGCCAGCAGTTTCTCGACAGGGGTGACCGTATATTCACCCCTCCACTTT.

The chain has TRBV28 and TRBJ2-1; TRBD2 agrees at 9 bases. Germline values: CDR1 MDHEN, CDR2 SYDVKM. Trimming at V came to 2 bases and at J to 9 bases, leaving 11 bases not matched to a gene. The CDR3 extends over 16 amino acids. The DNA for the CDR3 is TGTGCCAGCAGTTTAGCGGGAGGGAGGAAAATAGGTGAGCAGTTCTTC. This gives the protein CASSLAGGRKIGEQFF.

V is TRBV6-1 and J is TRBJ2-3; 9 positions agree with TRBD1. There are 16 residues in the CDR3. Germline CDR1 is MNHNS and CDR2 is SASEGT. With 4 bases clipped from V and 1 base from J, the junction kept 6 bases outside the gene matches. In DNA form, the CDR3 reads TGTGCCAGCAGTGGGGGGACAGGGCGCGGCACAGATACGCAGTATTTT. Translating gives CASSGGTGRGTDTQYF.

V gene TRBV4-1 combines with J gene TRBJ2-7, with TRBD2 identical over 15 bases. V dropped 0 bases and J dropped 0; count of bases not matched to a gene: 9. The CDR3 consists of 20 residues. Germline loops: CDR1 MGHRA, CDR2 YSYEKL. The DNA of the CDR3 is TGCGCCAGCAGCCAAGATCTAGGGACTAGCGGGGGGTTGAGCTCCTACGAGCAGTACTTC. Translated: CASSQDLGTSGGLSSYEQYF.

The chain is built from TRBV29-1 and TRBJ2-1; D might be TRBD1 (5 bases). Trimming stripped 2 bases from V and 12 bases from J, with 11 bases between. The CDR3 has 11 residues. Per germline, CDR1 SQVTM and CDR2 ANQGSEA. The CDR3 DNA reads as TGCAGCGTTGAACTCCAGGGCCCGCAGTTCTTC. Its translation is CSVELQGPQFF.

The chain employs TRBV10-2 and TRBJ2-3; D is ambiguous. Germline V gene data show CDR1 as WSHSY and CDR2 as SAAADI. Trimming left V 5 bases short and J 6 bases short, with 9 bases between. The CDR3 has 12 amino acids. The CDR3 bases are TGCGCCAGCAGTAATACATATGATACGCAGTATTTT. Translated: CASSNTYDTQYF.

This chain connects TRBV7-2 to TRBJ2-7, with 9 bases that match TRBD1. The V segment lost 0 bases and the J segment 3 bases; nucleotides outside the gene matches: 9. The length of the CDR3 is 17 residues. CDR1 and CDR2 from the germline V gene are SGHTA and FQGNSA. CDR3 amino acids: CASSLAGGGQGIYEQYF. The CDR3 coding sequence is TGTGCCAGCAGCTTAGCAGGGGGAGGACAGGGGATCTACGAGCAGTACTTC.

This sequence joins TRBV10-2 and TRBJ2-7; the match to TRBD2 covers 11 bases. The CDR3 is made up of 13 amino acids. V shed 4 bases, J shed 9 bases, and the junction held 5 bases outside the gene matches. Germline CDR1 is WSHSY and CDR2 is SAAADI. This chain's CDR3 is CASSGSGGAVQYF. The CDR3 coding sequence is TGCGCCAGCAGTGGTAGCGGGGGGGCCGTGCAGTACTTC.

The V call is TRBV4-1, the J call TRBJ1-6, with 7 bases identical to TRBD1. There are 15 residues in the CDR3. The V segment lost 3 bases and the J segment 7 bases; nucleotides outside the gene matches: 6. CDR1 and CDR2 (germline): MGHRA, YSYEKL. The CDR3 protein is CASSHFGQENSPLHF. In DNA, the CDR3 is TGCGCCAGCAGCCATTTCGGACAGGAAAATTCACCCCTCCACTTT.

This clone was observed a few times. The chain couples TRBV11-1 to TRBJ2-6; the D gene is possibly TRBD2 (5 bases). The CDR3 extends over 16 amino acids. Germline V gene sequence: CDR1 SGHAT, CDR2 FQDESV (reference sequence). V was clipped by 1 base and J by 1 base, with 8 bases between them. The DNA of the CDR3 is TGTGCCAGCAGCTTAGGGAGGACGTCTGGGGCCAACGTCCTGACTTTC. It encodes CASSLGRTSGANVLTF. The full variable domain, with the rest looked up from reference TRBV11-1 and TRBJ2-6, is EAEVAQSPRYKITEKSQAVAFWCDPISGHATLYWYRQILGQGPELLVQFQDESVVDDSQLPKDRFSAERLKGVDSTLKIQPAELGDSAMYLCASSLGRTSGANVLTFGAGSRLTVL.

The chain employs TRBV6-1 and TRBJ2-3; D uncertain. V lost 2 bases, J lost 6 bases, and 12 bases lay in between. This CDR3 comprises 14 residues. The V gene's germline CDR1 is MNHNS and CDR2 SASEGT. CDR3 loop: CASSESSPADTQYF. CDR3 sequence (DNA): TGTGCCAGCAGTGAATCGAGCCCCGCCGATACGCAGTATTTT.

The chain combines TRBV7-2 with TRBJ2-7, with TRBD2 identical over 11 bases. After removal of 0 bases from V and 2 bases from J, the junction contained 0 bases not matched to a gene. The CDR3 extends over 15 amino acids. CDR1 and CDR2 (germline): SGHTA, FQGNSA. CDR3 nucleotides: TGTGCCAGCAGCTTAGCTAGCGGGAGGGCCTACGAGCAGTACTTC. It translates to CASSLASGRAYEQYF. Full variable domain (remainder filled in from reference TRBV7-2 and TRBJ2-7): GAGVSQSPSNKVTEKGKDVELRCDPISGHTALYWYRQSLGQGLEFLIYFQGNSAPDKSGLPSDRFSAERTGGSVSTLTIQRTQQEDSAVYLCASSLASGRAYEQYFGPGTRLTVT.

This clone was seen a few times. The CDR3 DNA reads TGTGCCAGCAGTTTATCGAGGCCAGATACGCAGTATTTT. Translating it yields CASSLSRPDTQYF. The chain is built from TRBV27 and TRBJ2-3; no clear D. Germline values: CDR1 MNHEY, CDR2 SMNVEV (reference sequence). CDR3 length equals 13 residues. V lost 0 bases and J 4 bases, leaving 5 bases between the germline ends.